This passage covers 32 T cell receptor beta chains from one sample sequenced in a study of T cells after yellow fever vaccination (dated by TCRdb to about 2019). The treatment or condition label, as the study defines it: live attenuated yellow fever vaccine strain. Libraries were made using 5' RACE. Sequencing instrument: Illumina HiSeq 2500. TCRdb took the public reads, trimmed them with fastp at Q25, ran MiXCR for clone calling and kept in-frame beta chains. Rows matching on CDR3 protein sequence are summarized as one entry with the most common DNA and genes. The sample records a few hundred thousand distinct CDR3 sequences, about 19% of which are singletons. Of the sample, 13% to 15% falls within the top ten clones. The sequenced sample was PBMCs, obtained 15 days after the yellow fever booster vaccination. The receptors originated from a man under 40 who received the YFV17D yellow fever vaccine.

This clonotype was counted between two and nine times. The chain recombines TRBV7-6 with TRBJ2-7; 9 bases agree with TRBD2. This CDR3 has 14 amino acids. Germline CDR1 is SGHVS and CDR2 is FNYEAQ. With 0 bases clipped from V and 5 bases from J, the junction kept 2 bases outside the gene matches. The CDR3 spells CASSLASGGDEQYF. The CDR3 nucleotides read TGTGCCAGCAGCTTAGCTAGCGGGGGCGACGAGCAGTACTTC.

The CDR3 region has the DNA TGTGCCAGCAGCTTAGCGCGGGAGAGAGAGACCCAGTACTTC. As protein: CASSLARERETQYF. The chain couples TRBV7-2 to TRBJ2-5, with 7 bases that match TRBD2. Germline V gene sequence: CDR1 SGHTA, CDR2 FQGNSA. The CDR3 covers 14 residues. After removal of 0 bases from V and 4 bases from J, the junction contained 2 bases not matched to a gene.

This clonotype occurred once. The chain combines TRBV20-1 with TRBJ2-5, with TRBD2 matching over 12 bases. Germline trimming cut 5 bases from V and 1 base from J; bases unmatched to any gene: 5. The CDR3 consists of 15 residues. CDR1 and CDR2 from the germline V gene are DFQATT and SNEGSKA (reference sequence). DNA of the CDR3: TGCAGTGCTCCTAGCGGGAGGGCCCTCCAAGAGACCCAGTACTTC. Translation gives CSAPSGRALQETQYF.

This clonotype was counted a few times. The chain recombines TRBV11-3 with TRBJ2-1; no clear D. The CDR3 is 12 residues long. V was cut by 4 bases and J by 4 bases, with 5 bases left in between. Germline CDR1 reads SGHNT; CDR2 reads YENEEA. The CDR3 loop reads CASSSVYNEQFF. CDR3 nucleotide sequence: TGTGCCAGCAGCTCGGTTTACAATGAGCAGTTCTTC.

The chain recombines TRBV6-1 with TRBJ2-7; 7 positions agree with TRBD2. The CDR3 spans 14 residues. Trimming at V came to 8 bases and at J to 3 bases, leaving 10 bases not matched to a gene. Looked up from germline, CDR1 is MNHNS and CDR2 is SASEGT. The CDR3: CASSWSGRVYEQYF. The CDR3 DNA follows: TGTGCCAGCTCTTGGTCAGGGAGGGTCTACGAGCAGTACTTC.

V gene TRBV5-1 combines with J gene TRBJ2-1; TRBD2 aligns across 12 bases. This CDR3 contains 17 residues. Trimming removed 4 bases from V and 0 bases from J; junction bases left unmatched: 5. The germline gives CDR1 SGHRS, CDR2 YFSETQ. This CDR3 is CASSPGTSGYSYNEQFF. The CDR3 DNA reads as TGCGCCAGCAGCCCTGGGACTAGCGGGTACTCCTACAATGAGCAGTTCTTC.

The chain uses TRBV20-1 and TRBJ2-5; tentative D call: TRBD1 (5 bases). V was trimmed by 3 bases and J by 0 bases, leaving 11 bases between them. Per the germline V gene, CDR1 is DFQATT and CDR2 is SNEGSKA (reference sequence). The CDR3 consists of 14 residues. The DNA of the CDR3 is TGCAGTGCTAGGCTTCCGACAGACCAAGAGACCCAGTACTTC. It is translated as CSARLPTDQETQYF.

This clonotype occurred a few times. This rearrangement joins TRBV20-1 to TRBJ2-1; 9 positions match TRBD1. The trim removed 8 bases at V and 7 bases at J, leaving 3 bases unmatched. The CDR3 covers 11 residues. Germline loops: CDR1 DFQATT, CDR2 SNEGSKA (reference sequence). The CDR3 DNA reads TGCAGTCCGACAGGGGGAAATGAGCAGTTCTTC. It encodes CSPTGGNEQFF.

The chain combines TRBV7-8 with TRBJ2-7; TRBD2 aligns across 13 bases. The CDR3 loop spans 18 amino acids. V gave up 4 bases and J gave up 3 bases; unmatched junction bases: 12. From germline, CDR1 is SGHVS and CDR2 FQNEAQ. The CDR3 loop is CASSSQLTSGRASYEQYF. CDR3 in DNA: TGTGCCAGCAGCTCGCAATTAACTAGCGGGAGGGCCAGCTACGAGCAGTACTTC. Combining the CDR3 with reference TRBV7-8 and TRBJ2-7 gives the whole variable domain GAGVSQSPRYKVAKRGQDVALRCDPISGHVSLFWYQQALGQGPEFLTYFQNEAQLDKSGLPSDRFFAERPEGSVSTLKIQRTQQEDSAVYLCASSSQLTSGRASYEQYFGPGTRLTVT.

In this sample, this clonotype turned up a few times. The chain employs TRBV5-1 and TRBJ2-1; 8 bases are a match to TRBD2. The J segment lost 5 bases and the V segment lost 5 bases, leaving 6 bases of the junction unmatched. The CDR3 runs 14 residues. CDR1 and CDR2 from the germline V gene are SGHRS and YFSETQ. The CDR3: CASRHLAGNNEQFF. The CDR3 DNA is TGCGCCAGCAGACACCTAGCGGGCAACAATGAGCAGTTCTTC.

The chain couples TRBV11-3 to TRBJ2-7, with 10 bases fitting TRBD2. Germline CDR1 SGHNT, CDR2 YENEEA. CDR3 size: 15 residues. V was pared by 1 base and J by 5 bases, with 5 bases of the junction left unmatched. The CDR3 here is CASSLGLAGVNEQYF. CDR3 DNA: TGTGCCAGCAGCTTAGGTCTAGCGGGAGTGAACGAGCAGTACTTC. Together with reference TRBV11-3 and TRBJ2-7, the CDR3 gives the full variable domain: EAGVVQSPRYKIIEKKQPVAFWCNPISGHNTLYWYLQNLGQGPELLIRYENEEAVDDSQLPKDRFSAERLKGVDSTLKIQPAELGDSAVYLCASSLGLAGVNEQYFGPGTRLTVT.

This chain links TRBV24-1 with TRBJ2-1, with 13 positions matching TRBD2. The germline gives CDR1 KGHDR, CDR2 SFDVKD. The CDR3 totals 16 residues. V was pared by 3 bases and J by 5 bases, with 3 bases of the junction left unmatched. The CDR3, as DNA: TGTGCCACCAGTGATCGCGGGACTAGCGGGAACAATGAGCAGTTCTTC. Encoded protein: CATSDRGTSGNNEQFF.

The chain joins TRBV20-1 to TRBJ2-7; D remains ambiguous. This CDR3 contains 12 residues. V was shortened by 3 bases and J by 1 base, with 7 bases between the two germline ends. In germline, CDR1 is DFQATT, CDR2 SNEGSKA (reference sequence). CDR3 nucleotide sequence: TGCAGTGCTAGGTTGAGTTCCTACGAGCAGTACTTC. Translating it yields CSARLSSYEQYF.

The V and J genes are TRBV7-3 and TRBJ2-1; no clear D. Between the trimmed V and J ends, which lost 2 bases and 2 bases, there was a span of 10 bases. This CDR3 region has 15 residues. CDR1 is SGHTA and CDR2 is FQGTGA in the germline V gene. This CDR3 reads CASSLVSATYNEQFF. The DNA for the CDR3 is TGTGCCAGCAGCTTAGTGTCAGCCACCTACAATGAGCAGTTCTTC.

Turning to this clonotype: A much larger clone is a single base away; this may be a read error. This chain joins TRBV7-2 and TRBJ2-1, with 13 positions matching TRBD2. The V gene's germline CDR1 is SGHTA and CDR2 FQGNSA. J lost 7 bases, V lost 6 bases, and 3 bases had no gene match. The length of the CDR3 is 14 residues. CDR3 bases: TGTGCCAGCAGGCGGACTAGCGGGAGTAATGAGCAGTTCTTC. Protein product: CASRRTSGSNEQFF.

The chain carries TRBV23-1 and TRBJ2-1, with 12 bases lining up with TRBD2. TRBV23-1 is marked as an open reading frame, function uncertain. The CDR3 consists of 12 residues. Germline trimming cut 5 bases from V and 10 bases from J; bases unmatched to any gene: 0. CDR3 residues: CASSGLAGEQFF. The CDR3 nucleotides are TGCGCCAGCAGTGGACTAGCGGGAGAGCAGTTCTTC.

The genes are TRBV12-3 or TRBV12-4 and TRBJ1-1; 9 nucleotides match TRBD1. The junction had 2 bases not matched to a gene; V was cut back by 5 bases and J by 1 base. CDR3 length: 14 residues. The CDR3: CASSGTGRNTEAFF. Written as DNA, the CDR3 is TGTGCCAGCAGTGGGACAGGGAGGAACACTGAAGCTTTCTTT.

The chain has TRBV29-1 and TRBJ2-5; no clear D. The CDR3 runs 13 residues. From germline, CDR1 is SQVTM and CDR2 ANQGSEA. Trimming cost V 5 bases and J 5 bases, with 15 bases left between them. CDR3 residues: CSVKGTLRETQYF. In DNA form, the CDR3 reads TGCAGCGTTAAGGGCACCCTGCGGGAGACCCAGTACTTC.

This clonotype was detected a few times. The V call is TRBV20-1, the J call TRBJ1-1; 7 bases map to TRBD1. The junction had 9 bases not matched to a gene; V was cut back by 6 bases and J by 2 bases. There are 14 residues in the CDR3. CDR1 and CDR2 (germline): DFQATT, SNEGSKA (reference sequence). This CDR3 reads CSANYGDRNTEAFF. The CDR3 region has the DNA TGCAGTGCAAACTACGGGGACAGAAACACTGAAGCTTTCTTT.

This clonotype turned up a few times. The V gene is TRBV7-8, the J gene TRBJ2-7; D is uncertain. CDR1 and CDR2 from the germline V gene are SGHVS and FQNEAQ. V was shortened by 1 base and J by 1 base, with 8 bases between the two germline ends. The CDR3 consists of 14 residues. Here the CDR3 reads CASSLVPASYEQYF. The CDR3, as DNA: TGTGCCAGCAGCTTAGTTCCCGCTTCCTACGAGCAGTACTTC.

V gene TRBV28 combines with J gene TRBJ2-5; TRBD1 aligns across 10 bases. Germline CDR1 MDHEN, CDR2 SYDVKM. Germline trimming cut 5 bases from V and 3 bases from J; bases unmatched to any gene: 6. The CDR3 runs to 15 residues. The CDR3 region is CASSRSGTGEETQYF. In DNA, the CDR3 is TGTGCCAGCAGTCGGTCCGGGACAGGGGAAGAGACCCAGTACTTC.

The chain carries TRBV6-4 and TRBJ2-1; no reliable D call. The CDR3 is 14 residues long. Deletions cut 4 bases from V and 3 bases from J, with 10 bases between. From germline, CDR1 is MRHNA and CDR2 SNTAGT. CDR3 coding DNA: TGTGCCAGCAGTGTTAACGACAACTACAATGAGCAGTTCTTC. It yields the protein CASSVNDNYNEQFF.

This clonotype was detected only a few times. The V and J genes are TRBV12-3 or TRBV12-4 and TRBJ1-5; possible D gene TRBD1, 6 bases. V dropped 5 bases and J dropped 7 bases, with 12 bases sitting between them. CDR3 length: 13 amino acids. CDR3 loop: CASSAQGAQPQHF. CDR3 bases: TGTGCCAGCAGTGCACAGGGTGCACAGCCCCAGCATTTT.

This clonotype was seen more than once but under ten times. This CDR3 is CASSSRRALGYEQYF. The CDR3 DNA reads as TGTGCCAGCAGCTCTCGCAGGGCCCTGGGCTACGAGCAGTACTTC. The chain combines TRBV7-2 with TRBJ2-7, with D maybe TRBD1 (5 bases). The CDR3 consists of 15 residues. The germline CDR1 and CDR2 sequences are SGHTA and FQGNSA. With 4 bases removed from V and 3 bases from J, the gap between germline ends came to 16 bases.

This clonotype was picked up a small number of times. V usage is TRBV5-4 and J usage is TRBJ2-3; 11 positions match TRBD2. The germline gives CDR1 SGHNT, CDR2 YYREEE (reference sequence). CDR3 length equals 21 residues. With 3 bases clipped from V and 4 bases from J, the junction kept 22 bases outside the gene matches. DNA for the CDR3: TGTGCCAGCAGCTGGTCGACTTTACTAGCGGGAGAAGGGGGCGACCCAGATACGCAGTATTTT. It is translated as CASSWSTLLAGEGGDPDTQYF.

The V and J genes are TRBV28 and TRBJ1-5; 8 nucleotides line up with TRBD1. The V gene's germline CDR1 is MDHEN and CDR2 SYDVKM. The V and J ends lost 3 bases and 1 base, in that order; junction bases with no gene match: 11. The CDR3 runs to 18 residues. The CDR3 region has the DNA TGTGCCAGCAGTTTGGACAGGGAAGGGGGAAGGAGCAATCAGCCCCAGCATTTT. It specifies CASSLDREGGRSNQPQHF.

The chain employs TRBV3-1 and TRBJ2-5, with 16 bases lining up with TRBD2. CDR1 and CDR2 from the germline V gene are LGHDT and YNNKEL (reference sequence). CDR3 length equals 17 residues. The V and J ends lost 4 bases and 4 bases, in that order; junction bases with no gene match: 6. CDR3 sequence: CASSPGTSGRAGETQYF. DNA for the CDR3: TGTGCCAGCAGCCCAGGGACTAGCGGGAGGGCCGGAGAGACCCAGTACTTC.

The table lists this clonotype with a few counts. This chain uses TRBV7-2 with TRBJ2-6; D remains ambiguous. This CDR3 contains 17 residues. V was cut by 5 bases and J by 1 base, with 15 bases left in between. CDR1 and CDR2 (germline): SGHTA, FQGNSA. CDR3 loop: CASSLFGQLSGANVLTF. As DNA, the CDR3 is TGTGCCAGCAGCCTCTTCGGGCAGTTATCTGGGGCCAACGTCCTGACTTTC.

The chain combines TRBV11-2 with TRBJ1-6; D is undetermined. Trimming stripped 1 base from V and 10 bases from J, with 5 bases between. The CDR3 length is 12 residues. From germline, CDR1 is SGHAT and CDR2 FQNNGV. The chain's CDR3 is CASSLVRSPLHF. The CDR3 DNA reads TGTGCCAGCAGCTTAGTTCGGTCACCCCTCCACTTT.

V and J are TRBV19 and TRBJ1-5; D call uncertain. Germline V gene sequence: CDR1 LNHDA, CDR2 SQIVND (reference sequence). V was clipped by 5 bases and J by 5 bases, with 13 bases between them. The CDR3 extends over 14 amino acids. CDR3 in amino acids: CASSPRQRDQPQHF. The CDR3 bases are TGTGCCAGTAGTCCACGGCAGAGGGATCAGCCCCAGCATTTT.

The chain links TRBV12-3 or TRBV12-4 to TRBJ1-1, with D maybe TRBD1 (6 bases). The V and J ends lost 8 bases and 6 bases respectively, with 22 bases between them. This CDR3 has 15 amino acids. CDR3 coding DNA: TGTGCCAGCCAAACGGGGGGCGCGAGGTCCGCTGAAGCTTTCTTT. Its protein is CASQTGGARSAEAFF.

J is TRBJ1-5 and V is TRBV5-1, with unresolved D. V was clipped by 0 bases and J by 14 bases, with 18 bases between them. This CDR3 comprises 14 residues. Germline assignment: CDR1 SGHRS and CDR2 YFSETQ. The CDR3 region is CASSLDVGPSLKHF. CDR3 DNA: TGCGCCAGCAGCTTGGACGTAGGGCCATCGCTCAAGCATTTT.